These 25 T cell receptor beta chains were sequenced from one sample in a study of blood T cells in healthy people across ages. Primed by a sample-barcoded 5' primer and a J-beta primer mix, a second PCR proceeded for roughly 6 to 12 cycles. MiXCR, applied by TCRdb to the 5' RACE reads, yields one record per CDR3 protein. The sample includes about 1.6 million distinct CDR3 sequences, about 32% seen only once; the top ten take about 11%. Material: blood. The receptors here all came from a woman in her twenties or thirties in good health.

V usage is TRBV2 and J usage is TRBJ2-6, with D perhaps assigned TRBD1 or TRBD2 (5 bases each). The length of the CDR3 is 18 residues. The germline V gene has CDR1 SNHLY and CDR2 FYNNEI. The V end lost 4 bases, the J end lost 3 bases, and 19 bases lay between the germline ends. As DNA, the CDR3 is TGTGCCAGCAGTGTGCTGGGGGAAAGCTTCGTTGGGGCCAACGTCCTGACTTTC. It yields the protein CASSVLGESFVGANVLTF. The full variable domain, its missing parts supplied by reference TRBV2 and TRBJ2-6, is EPEVTQTPSHQVTQMGQEVILRCVPISNHLYFYWYRQILGQKVEFLVSFYNNEISEKSEIFDDQFSVERPDGSNFTLKIRSTKLEDSAMYFCASSVLGESFVGANVLTFGAGSRLTVL.

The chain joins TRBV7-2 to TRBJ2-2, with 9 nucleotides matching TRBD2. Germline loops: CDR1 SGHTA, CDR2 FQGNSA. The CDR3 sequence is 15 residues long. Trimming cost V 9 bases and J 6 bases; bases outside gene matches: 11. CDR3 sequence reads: CAREGVAGVAGELFF. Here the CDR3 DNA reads TGTGCCAGAGAGGGGGTAGCGGGAGTCGCCGGGGAGCTGTTTTTT.

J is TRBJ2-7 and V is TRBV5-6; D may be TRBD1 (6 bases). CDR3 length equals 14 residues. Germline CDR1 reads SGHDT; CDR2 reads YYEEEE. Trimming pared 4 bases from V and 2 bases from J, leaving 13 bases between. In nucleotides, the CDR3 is TGTGCCAGCAGCCCACGGACAGAAGCCTACGAGCAGTACTTC. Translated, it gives CASSPRTEAYEQYF.

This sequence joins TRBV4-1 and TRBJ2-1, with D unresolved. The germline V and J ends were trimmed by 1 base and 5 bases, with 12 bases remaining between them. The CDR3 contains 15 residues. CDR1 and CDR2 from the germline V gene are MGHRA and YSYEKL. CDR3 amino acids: CASSQGLAPNNEQFF. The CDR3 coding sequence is TGCGCCAGCAGCCAAGGGTTGGCGCCCAACAATGAGCAGTTCTTC.

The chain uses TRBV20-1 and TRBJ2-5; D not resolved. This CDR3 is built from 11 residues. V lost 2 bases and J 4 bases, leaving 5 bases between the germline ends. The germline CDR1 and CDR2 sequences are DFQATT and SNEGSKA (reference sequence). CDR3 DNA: TGCAGTGCTAGAAACTTAGAGACCCAGTACTTC. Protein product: CSARNLETQYF.

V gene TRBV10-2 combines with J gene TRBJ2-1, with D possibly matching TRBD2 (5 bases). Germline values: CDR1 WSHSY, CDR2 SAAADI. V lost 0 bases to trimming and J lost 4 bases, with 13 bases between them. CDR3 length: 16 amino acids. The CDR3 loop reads CASSESGGSGYNEQFF. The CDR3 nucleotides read TGCGCCAGCAGTGAGTCTGGTGGGAGTGGGTACAATGAGCAGTTCTTC.

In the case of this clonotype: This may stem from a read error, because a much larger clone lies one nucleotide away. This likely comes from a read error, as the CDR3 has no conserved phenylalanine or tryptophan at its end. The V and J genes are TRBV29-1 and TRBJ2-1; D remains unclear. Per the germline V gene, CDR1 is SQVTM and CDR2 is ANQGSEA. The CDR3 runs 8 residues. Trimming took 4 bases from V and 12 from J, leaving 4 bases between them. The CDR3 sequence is CSVAPQFC. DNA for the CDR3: TGCAGCGTTGCACCGCAGTTCTGC.

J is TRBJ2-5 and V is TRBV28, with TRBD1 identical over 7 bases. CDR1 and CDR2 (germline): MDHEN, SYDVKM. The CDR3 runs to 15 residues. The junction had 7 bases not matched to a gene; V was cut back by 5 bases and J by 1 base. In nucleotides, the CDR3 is TGTGCCAGCAGTCCCACGGGACAGCTCCAAGAGACCCAGTACTTC. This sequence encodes CASSPTGQLQETQYF.

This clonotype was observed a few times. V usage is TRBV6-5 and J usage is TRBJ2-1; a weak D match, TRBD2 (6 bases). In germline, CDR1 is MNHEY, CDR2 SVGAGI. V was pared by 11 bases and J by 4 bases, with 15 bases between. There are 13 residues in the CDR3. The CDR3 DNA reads TGTGCCTCTTATGGTGGGGGGTACAATGAGCAGTTCTTC. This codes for CASYGGGYNEQFF.

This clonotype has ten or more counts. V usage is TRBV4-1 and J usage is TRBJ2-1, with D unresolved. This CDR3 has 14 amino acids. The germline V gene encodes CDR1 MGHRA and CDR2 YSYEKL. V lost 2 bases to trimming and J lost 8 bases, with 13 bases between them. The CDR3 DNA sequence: TGCGCCAGCAGCCAATTTACCAGCGTCGATGAGCAGTTCTTC. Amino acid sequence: CASSQFTSVDEQFF.

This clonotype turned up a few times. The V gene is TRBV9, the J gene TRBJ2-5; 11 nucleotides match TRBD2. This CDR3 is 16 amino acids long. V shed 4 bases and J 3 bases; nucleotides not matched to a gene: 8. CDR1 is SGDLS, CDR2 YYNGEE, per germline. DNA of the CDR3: TGTGCCAGCAGCCTCCTTAGCGGGGGGGGTAAAGAGACCCAGTACTTC. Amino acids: CASSLLSGGGKETQYF.

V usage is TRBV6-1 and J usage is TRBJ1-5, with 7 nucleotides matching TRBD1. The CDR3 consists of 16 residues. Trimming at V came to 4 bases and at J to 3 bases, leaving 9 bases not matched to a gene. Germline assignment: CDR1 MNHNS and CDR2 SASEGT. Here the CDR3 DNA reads TGTGCCAGCAGTGTCCAGACAGGGCTCCTCAATCAGCCCCAGCATTTT. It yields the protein CASSVQTGLLNQPQHF.

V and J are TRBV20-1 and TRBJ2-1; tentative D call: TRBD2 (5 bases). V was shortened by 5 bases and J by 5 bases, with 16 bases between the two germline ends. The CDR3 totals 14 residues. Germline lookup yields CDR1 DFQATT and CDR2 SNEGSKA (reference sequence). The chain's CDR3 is CSARARSRDNEQFF. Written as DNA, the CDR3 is TGCAGTGCTCGGGCCAGGTCGAGGGACAATGAGCAGTTCTTC.

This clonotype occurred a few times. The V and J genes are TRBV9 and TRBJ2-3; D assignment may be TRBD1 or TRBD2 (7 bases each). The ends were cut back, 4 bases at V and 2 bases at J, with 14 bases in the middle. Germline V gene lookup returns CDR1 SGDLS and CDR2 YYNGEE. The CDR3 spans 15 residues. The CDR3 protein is CASSSSGGVTDTQYF. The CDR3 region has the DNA TGTGCCAGCAGCTCCTCAGGGGGGGTCACAGATACGCAGTATTTT.

CDR3 residues: CASSPRTRHEQYF. In nucleotides, the CDR3 is TGTGCCAGCAGTCCCCGGACTCGGCATGAGCAGTACTTC. The chain links TRBV6-5 to TRBJ2-5, with D possibly TRBD2 on 5 matching bases. The V gene lost 5 bases and the J gene lost 11 bases, with 18 bases spanning the gap. The germline CDR1 and CDR2 sequences are MNHEY and SVGAGI. The CDR3 contains 13 residues.

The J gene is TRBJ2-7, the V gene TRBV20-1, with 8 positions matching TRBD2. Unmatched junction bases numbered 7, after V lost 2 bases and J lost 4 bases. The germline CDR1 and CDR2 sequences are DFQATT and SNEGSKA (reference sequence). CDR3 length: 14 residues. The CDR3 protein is CSARYSGMTYEQYF. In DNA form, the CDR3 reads TGCAGTGCTAGATATAGCGGGATGACTTACGAGCAGTACTTC.

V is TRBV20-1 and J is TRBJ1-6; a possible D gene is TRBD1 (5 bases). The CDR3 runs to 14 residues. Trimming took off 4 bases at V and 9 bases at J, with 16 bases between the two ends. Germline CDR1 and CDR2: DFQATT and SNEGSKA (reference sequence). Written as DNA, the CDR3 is TGCAGTGCTACCCTGGAAGGGGAGACTTCACCCCTCCACTTT. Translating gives CSATLEGETSPLHF.

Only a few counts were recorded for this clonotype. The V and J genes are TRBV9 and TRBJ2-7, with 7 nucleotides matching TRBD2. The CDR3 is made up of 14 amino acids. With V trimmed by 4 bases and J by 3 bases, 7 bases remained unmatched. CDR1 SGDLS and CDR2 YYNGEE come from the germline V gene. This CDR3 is CASSPSGNNYEQYF. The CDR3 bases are TGTGCCAGCAGCCCGAGCGGGAACAACTACGAGCAGTACTTC.

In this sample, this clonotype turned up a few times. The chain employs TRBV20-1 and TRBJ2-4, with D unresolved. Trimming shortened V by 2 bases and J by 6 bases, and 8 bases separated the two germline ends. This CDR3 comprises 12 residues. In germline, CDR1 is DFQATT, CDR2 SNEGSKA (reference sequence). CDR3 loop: CSARQASNIQYF. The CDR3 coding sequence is TGCAGTGCTAGACAGGCTTCAAACATTCAGTACTTC.

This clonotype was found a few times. The CDR3 bases are TGTGCCAGCAGCGTTACCTCAGGGCTAGGTGAAAAACTGTTTTTT. This sequence encodes CASSVTSGLGEKLFF. The V gene is TRBV7-2, the J gene TRBJ1-4; D is possibly TRBD1 (5 bases). CDR1 SGHTA and CDR2 FQGNSA come from the germline V gene. The CDR3 totals 15 residues. The germline V and J ends were trimmed by 5 bases and 7 bases, with 17 bases remaining between them.

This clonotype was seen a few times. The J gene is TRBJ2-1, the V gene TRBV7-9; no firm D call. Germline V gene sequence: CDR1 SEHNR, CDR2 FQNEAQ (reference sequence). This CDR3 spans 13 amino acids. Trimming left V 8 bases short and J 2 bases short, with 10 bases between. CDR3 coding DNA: TGTGCCAGCGGCGACGTAACCTACAATGAGCAGTTCTTC. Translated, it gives CASGDVTYNEQFF.

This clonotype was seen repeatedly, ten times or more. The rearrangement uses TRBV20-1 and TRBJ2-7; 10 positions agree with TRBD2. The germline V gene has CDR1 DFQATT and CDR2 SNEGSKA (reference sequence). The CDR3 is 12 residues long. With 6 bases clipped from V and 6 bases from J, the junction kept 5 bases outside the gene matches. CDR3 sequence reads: CSASGGAGEQYF. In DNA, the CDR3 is TGCAGTGCCAGCGGGGGGGCAGGCGAGCAGTACTTC.

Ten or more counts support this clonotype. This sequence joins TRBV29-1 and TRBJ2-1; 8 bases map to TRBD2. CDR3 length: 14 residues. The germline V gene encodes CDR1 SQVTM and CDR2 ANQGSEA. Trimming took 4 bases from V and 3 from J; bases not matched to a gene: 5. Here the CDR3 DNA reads TGCAGCGTTGGTGGGGGACTAGTCTACAATGAGCAGTTCTTC. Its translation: CSVGGGLVYNEQFF.

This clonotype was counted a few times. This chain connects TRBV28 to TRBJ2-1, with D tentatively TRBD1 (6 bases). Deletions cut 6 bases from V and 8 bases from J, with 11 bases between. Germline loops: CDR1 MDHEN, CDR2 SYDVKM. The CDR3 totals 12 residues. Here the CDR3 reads CASRPGADEQFF. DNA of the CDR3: TGTGCCAGCAGACCAGGGGCCGATGAGCAGTTCTTC.

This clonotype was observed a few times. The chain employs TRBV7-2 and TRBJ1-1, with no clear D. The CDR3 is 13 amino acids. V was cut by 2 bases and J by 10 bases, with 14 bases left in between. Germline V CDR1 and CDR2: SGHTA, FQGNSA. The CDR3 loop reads CASSLFREGLAFF. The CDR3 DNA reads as TGTGCCAGCAGCTTATTCAGAGAAGGTTTAGCTTTCTTT.